This entry concerns a single T cell receptor (beta chain). V shed 0 bases and J 5 bases; nucleotides not matched to a gene: 18. This CDR3 is 21 amino acids long. Germline loops: CDR1 MNHEY, CDR2 SMNVEV (reference sequence). This sample is drawn from a study of blood T cell repertoires in COVID-19. Study overall: Sites across the United States, Italy and Spain contributed samples from acute and convalescent COVID-19. The analysed material was cDNA or gDNA that came from T cells, B-cell-depleted T cells, or PBMCs.

The method was immunoSEQ multiplex PCR; TCRdb's version includes in-frame clones alone and lacks a portion of them. This table has about 19,000 clones, around 86% appearing once. The chain joins TRBV27 to TRBJ2-1, with 11 bases aligning to TRBD2. This sequence was found in a man aged 65-85 years with acute or convalescent COVID-19. The specimen sequenced was peripheral blood. CDR3 DNA: TGTGCCAGCAGTTTATCACCCCCCCGGGCTAGCGGGAGGCCCACCCACAATGAGCAGTTCTTC. Translation gives CASSLSPPRASGRPTHNEQFF.